This T cell receptor beta chain was sequenced during a study of blood T cells in healthy people across ages. The use of a sample-barcoded 5' primer and a J-beta primer mix characterized a second PCR of about 6 to 11 cycles. TCRdb itself ran the 5' RACE reads through MiXCR, one entry per CDR3 protein. The table includes 750,000 or so distinct CDR3 sequences, just under 25% detected once. The CDR3 totals 14 residues. The ends were cut back, 1 base at V and 9 bases at J, with 15 bases in the middle. Germline values: CDR1 SGHTA, CDR2 FQGTGA. The same sample was also studied in work on T cells of mothers and their children.

The sequenced material came from blood. The gene calls are TRBV7-3 and TRBJ1-2; no clear D. The TCR was taken from a boy younger than 18 in good health. The DNA of the CDR3 is TGTGCCAGCAGCTTAAAGGGCCAGGACTCTAGCTACACCTTC. It codes for CASSLKGQDSSYTF.